This TCR beta chain was documented in a study of glioma-infiltrating T cells after dendritic cell vaccination. The wider study: Between the early 2000s and the early 2010s, patients got autologous tumor lysate-pulsed dendritic cell vaccines.

Unmatched junction bases numbered 6, after V lost 8 bases and J lost 1 base. From germline, CDR1 is SNHLY and CDR2 FYNNEI. The CDR3 has 14 amino acids. The PCR used 60 V beta and 13 J beta primers. TCRdb's copy holds only in-frame clones and misses some; the assay was immunoSEQ multiplex PCR. The sample lists roughly 80,000 clones; 85% to 90% were seen once. The sequence was obtained from a human donor with glioblastoma. The source was blood, collected before dendritic cell vaccination. The rearrangement links TRBV2 to TRBJ1-1; TRBD1 matches 8 bases. The CDR3, as DNA: TGTGCCAGCGTTAGGACAGGGCAGAACACTGAAGCTTTCTTT. Its translation: CASVRTGQNTEAFF.